This T cell receptor beta chain was sequenced for a study of T cell responses to AZD1222 COVID-19 vaccine. Study-level findings and limits: White British ancestry dominated among donors, who included more females, and clonal diversity was possibly underestimated. Elevations in Spike-specific TCR breadth and depth followed administration of two AZD1222 doses.

Concerning this clone itself: Antigen: not known.

Using immunoSEQ multiplex PCR, the repertoire was profiled, and TCRdb retains in-frame clones only, with some absent. The sample has over 70,000 clones, over 65% seen once. Per the germline V gene, CDR1 is SGHRS and CDR2 is YFSETQ. This CDR3 is 18 amino acids long. The J segment lost 4 bases and the V segment lost 3 bases, leaving 15 bases of the junction unmatched. This receptor was identified in an adult who received the MenACWY meningococcal vaccine as a control. The chain uses TRBV5-1 and TRBJ2-1, with TRBD2 matching 8 bases. The sequencing here drew on peripheral blood, taken 28 days after the second dose of the MenACWY control vaccine. For the CDR3, the DNA is TGCGCCAGCAGCTCCACATTGGCGGGAGGCGTTGGTTACAATGAGCAGTTCTTC. It is translated as CASSSTLAGGVGYNEQFF.